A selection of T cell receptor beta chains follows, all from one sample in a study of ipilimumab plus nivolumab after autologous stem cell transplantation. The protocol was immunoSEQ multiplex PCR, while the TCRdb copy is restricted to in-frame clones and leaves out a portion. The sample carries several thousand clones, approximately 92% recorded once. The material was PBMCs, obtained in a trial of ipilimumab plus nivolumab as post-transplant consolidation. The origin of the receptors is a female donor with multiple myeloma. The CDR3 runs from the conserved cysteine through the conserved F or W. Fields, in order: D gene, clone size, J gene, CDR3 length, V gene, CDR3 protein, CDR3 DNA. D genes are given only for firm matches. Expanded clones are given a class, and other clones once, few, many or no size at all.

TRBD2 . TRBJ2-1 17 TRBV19 CASSILGTSGRDNEQFF TGTGCCAGTAGTATTCTTGGGACTAGCGGGAGGGATAATGAGCAGTTCTTC
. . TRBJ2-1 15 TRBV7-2 CASSLVLGAYNEQFF TGTGCCAGCAGCTTAGTGTTAGGGGCCTACAATGAGCAGTTCTTC
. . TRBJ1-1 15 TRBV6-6 CASSYSPGMNTEAFF TGTGCCAGCAGTTACTCGCCAGGTATGAACACTGAAGCTTTCTTT
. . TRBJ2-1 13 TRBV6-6 CASSYASTHEQFF TGTGCCAGCAGTTATGCTAGCACCCATGAGCAGTTCTTC
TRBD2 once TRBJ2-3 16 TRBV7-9 CASSGLGGSSTDTQYF TGTGCCAGCAGCGGACTGGGGGGGTCTAGCACAGATACGCAGTATTTT
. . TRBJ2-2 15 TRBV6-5 CASSYAGPNTGELFF TGTGCCAGCAGTTACGCCGGCCCGAACACCGGGGAGCTGTTTTTT
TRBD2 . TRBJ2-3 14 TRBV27 CASSLKFGGRAQYF TGTGCCAGCAGTTTAAAGTTCGGGGGGAGGGCGCAGTATTTT
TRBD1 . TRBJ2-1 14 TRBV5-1 CASTRDSSYNEQFF TGCGCCAGCACCCGGGACAGCTCCTACAATGAGCAGTTCTTC
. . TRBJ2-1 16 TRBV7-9 CASSLFGIASYNEQFF TGTGCCAGCAGCTTATTTGGGATCGCGTCCTACAATGAGCAGTTCTTC
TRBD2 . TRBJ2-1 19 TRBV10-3 CAISEFRTSGNSSYNEQFF TGTGCCATCAGTGAGTTCCGGACTAGCGGGAATAGCTCCTACAATGAGCAGTTCTTC
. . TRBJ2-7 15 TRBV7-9 CASRRTGMGPYEQYF TGTGCCAGCAGGCGGACTGGAATGGGGCCCTACGAGCAGTACTTC
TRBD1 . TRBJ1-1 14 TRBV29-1 CSVGDRVMNTEAFF TGCAGCGTTGGGGACAGGGTTATGAACACTGAAGCTTTCTTT
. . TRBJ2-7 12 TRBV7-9 CASGYETYEQYF TGTGCCAGCGGCTACGAAACCTACGAGCAGTACTTC
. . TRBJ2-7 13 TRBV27 CASSSNPREEQYF TGTGCCAGCAGTTCCAATCCCAGGGAGGAGCAGTACTTC
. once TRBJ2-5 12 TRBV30 CAWSGGRETQYF TGTGCCTGGAGTGGGGGGAGAGAGACCCAGTACTTC
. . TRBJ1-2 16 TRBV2 CASSASRAGRHYGYTF TGTGCCAGCAGCGCAAGCCGGGCAGGTAGACACTATGGCTACACCTTC
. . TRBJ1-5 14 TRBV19 CASTGVTSNQPQHF TGTGCCAGTACCGGAGTTACTAGCAATCAGCCCCAGCATTTT
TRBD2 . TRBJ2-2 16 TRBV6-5 CAGSSRTSRNTGELFF TGTGCCGGCAGTTCCCGGACTAGCAGGAACACCGGGGAGCTGTTTTTT
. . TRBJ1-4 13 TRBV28 CASTLEISGKLFF TGTGCCAGCACCCTAGAAATAAGCGGAAAACTGTTTTTT
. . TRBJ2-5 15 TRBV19 CASSITRQNQETQYF TGTGCCAGTAGTATAACAAGACAGAACCAAGAGACCCAGTACTTC
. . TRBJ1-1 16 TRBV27 CASSFQSRDARTEAFF TGTGCCAGCAGTTTTCAATCAAGGGACGCGAGAACTGAAGCTTTCTTT
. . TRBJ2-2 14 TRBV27 CASSFRWGSGELFF TGTGCCAGCAGTTTCCGGTGGGGTTCCGGGGAGCTGTTTTTT
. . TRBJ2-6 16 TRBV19 CASSIPSNSGANVLTF TGTGCCAGTAGTATTCCCAGTAACTCTGGGGCCAACGTCCTGACTTTC
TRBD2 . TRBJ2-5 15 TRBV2 CASSAGTSAVETQYF TGTGCCAGCAGTGCCGGGACTAGCGCGGTAGAGACCCAGTACTTC
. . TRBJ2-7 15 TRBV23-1 CASTPSEVSSYEQYF TGCGCCAGCACCCCGTCGGAAGTGAGCTCCTACGAGCAGTACTTC
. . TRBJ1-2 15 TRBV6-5 CASARVGGSGYGYTF TGTGCCAGCGCCCGGGTTGGGGGGAGCGGCTATGGCTACACCTTC
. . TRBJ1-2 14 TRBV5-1 CASSLALGAYGYTF TGCGCCAGCAGCTTGGCTCTGGGGGCCTATGGCTACACCTTC
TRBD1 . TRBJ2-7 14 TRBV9 CASSAPTGDHEQYF TGTGCCAGCAGCGCTCCTACAGGGGACCACGAGCAGTACTTC
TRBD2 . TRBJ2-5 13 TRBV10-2 CAAGAGGVKTQYF TGCGCCGCGGGAGCGGGAGGGGTAAAGACCCAGTACTTC
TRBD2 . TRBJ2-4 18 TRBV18 CASSPPGLAGEAKNIQYF TGTGCCAGCTCACCACCGGGACTAGCGGGAGAAGCCAAAAACATTCAGTACTTC
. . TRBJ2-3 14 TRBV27 CASSPRGGGDTQYF TGTGCCAGCAGCCCGAGGGGGGGTGGAGATACGCAGTATTTT
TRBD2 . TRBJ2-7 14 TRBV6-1 CASSFGLATYEQYF TGTGCCAGCAGTTTCGGACTAGCCACCTACGAGCAGTACTTC
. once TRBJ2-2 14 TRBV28 CASNGTPYTGELFF TGTGCCAGCAATGGGACTCCCTACACCGGGGAGCTGTTTTTT
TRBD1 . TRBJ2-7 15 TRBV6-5 CASSYEGQSSYEQYF TGTGCCAGCAGTTACGAGGGACAGTCCTCCTACGAGCAGTACTTC
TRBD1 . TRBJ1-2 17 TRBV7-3 CASSLSPHPGQGDGYTF TGTGCCAGCAGCTTAAGCCCTCATCCGGGACAGGGGGATGGCTACACCTTC
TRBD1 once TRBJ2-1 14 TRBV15 CATSRATGANEQFF TGTGCCACCAGCAGAGCTACAGGGGCCAATGAGCAGTTCTTC
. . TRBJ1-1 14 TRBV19 CASSPGTLNTEAFF TGTGCCAGTAGTCCCGGGACTTTGAACACTGAAGCTTTCTTT
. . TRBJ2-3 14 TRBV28 CASSSASRADTQYF TGTGCCAGCAGTTCAGCGAGCAGGGCAGATACGCAGTATTTT
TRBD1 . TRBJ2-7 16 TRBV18 CASSPPGQDRGYEQYF TGTGCCAGCTCACCCCCCGGGCAGGACAGGGGCTACGAGCAGTACTTC
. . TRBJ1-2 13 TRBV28 CASSSDTRYGYTF TGTGCCAGCAGTAGTGACACGCGTTATGGCTACACCTTC
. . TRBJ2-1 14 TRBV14 CASSQDRGVYEQFF TGTGCCAGCAGCCAAGATCGTGGGGTCTATGAGCAGTTCTTC
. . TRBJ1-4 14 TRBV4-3 CASSQVGTNEKLFF TGCGCCAGCAGCCAAGTGGGCACTAATGAAAAACTGTTTTTT
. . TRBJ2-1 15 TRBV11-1 CASSLSGFSYNEQFF TGTGCCAGCAGCTTAAGCGGTTTCTCCTACAATGAGCAGTTCTTC
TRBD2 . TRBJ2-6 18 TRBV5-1 CASSRVGGSMAGANVLTF TGCGCCAGCAGTAGAGTGGGCGGGAGCATGGCTGGGGCCAACGTCCTGACTTTC
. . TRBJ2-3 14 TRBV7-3 CASRQGRVTDTQYF TGTGCCAGCAGACAGGGACGGGTCACAGATACGCAGTATTTT
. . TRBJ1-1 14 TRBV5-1 CASSLDIAGLEAFF TGCGCCAGCAGCTTGGACATCGCCGGCCTCGAAGCTTTCTTT
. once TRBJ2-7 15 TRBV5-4 CASSDGTGNLYEQYF TGTGCCAGCAGCGACGGGACGGGTAACCTCTACGAGCAGTACTTC
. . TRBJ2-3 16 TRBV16 CASSPRGGGGTDTQYF TGTGCCAGCAGCCCCCGAGGAGGTGGGGGCACAGATACGCAGTATTTT